These 9 T cell receptor beta chains were all obtained from the same sample, sequenced in a study of HIV-infected children after antiretroviral therapy interruption. This sample's treatment: PENTA 11 planned treatment interruption arm or continuous ART arm. A 3' RACE protocol on RNA, with unique molecular identifiers, produced the TCR library. TCRdb fed the 3' RACE reads into MiXCR, producing one record per CDR3 protein. The sample records roughly 7,300 distinct CDR3 sequences, roughly 15% being singletons. The starting material was CD45RO+ CD8+ T cells from PBMCs, pooled from several time points, obtained from a donor given antiretroviral therapy, either interrupted or continuous. The subset was: memory CD8+ CD45RO+ CD45RA- T cells. The receptor set was obtained from a pool of human donors with HIV.

In its sample, this clonotype is medium-sized. The genes are TRBV7-8 and TRBJ1-1; no clear D. This CDR3 comprises 14 residues. Germline lookup yields CDR1 SGHVS and CDR2 FQNEAQ. The V gene lost 4 bases and the J gene lost 5 bases, with 14 bases spanning the gap. CDR3 DNA: TGTGCCAGCAGCTCTCGTACCCGAGGAACTGAAGCTTTCTTT. It is translated as CASSSRTRGTEAFF.

This clonotype was seen many times. J is TRBJ1-4 and V is TRBV6-6; the match to TRBD1 covers 8 bases. The germline V gene encodes CDR1 MNHNY and CDR2 SVGAGI (reference sequence). The CDR3 has 14 residues. V was clipped by 4 bases and J by 8 bases; unmatched bases: 6. The CDR3 reads CASSFGQGREKLFF. The CDR3 coding sequence is TGTGCCAGCAGTTTCGGACAGGGCAGGGAAAAACTGTTTTTT.

In this sample, this clonotype turned up many times. V is TRBV4-1 and J is TRBJ2-7; D may be TRBD1 or TRBD2 (5 bases each). The CDR3 has 17 amino acids. Trimming left V 4 bases short and J 3 bases short, with 22 bases between. Per germline, CDR1 MGHRA and CDR2 YSYEKL. CDR3 protein: CASSLNPGPGHNYEQYF. The CDR3 region has the DNA TGCGCCAGCAGCCTCAACCCGGGACCCGGACACAACTACGAGCAGTACTTC.

This clonotype appeared many times. The chain employs TRBV5-1 and TRBJ1-2, with 7 positions matching TRBD1. The trim removed 2 bases at V and 4 bases at J, leaving 5 bases unmatched. Per germline, CDR1 SGHRS and CDR2 YFSETQ. The CDR3 has 14 amino acids. The CDR3 loop reads CASSFSGGGYGYTF. The CDR3, as DNA: TGCGCCAGCAGCTTCTCAGGGGGAGGCTATGGCTACACCTTC.

The genes are TRBV7-2 and TRBJ2-7, with 9 nucleotides matching TRBD1. Trimming took 2 bases from V and 5 from J; bases not matched to a gene: 7. CDR1 SGHTA and CDR2 FQGNSA come from the germline V gene. CDR3 size: 15 residues. The chain's CDR3 is CASSLYRTGAHEQYF. Written as DNA, the CDR3 is TGTGCCAGCAGCTTATATCGGACAGGGGCACACGAGCAGTACTTC.

This clonotype was seen at least ten times. The chain links TRBV6-1 to TRBJ2-7; a weak D match, TRBD1 (5 bases). Trimming took off 4 bases at V and 2 bases at J, with 12 bases between the two ends. The CDR3 has 14 amino acids. Per the germline V gene, CDR1 is MNHNS and CDR2 is SASEGT. This CDR3 is CASSARGLTYEQYF. The CDR3 coding sequence is TGTGCCAGCAGTGCTAGGGGCCTCACCTACGAGCAGTACTTC.

This clonotype was found once. This chain uses TRBV12-3 or TRBV12-4 with TRBJ2-7, with TRBD1 as a possible D gene (5 bases). The CDR3 spans 12 residues. The V end was cut by 7 bases, the J end by 4 bases, with 11 bases between. The DNA for the CDR3 is TGTGCCAGCACCAAAGGGGTTTACGAGCAGTACTTC. Its protein product is CASTKGVYEQYF.

This clonotype is classed as large. V gene TRBV20-1 combines with J gene TRBJ2-2, with D possibly called TRBD1 or TRBD2 (5 bases each). V was pared by 0 bases and J by 6 bases, with 11 bases between. Germline CDR1 DFQATT, CDR2 SNEGSKA (reference sequence). The CDR3 is 14 amino acids. The DNA of the CDR3 is TGCAGTGCTAGAGATTGGGACCAGCCCGGGGAGCTGTTTTTT. Its translation is CSARDWDQPGELFF.

This clonotype was counted once. The V call is TRBV19, the J call TRBJ2-7; D unresolved. The CDR3 has 15 residues. Germline V gives CDR1 LNHDA, CDR2 SQIVND (reference sequence). Trimming removed 0 bases from V and 0 bases from J, with 9 bases in between. In DNA form, the CDR3 reads TGTGCCAGTAGTATAGATTCCGGCAGCTCCTACGAGCAGTACTTC. It encodes CASSIDSGSSYEQYF. Full variable domain (missing parts from reference TRBV19 and TRBJ2-7): DGGITQSPKYLFRKEGQNVTLSCEQNLNHDAMYWYRQDPGQGLRLIYYSQIVNDFQKGDIAEGYSVSREKKESFPLTVTSAQKNPTAFYLCASSIDSGSSYEQYFGPGTRLTVT.